What follows are 14 T cell receptor beta chains derived from one specimen sequenced in a study of somatic mutations in cytotoxic T cells in rheumatoid arthritis. TCRdb keeps only in-frame clones here, not all; method: immunoSEQ multiplex PCR. The table has roughly 35,000 clones, 84% seen once; the top ten hold 3% to 3.5%. Specimen: CD8+ T cells sorted from blood. Receptor source: a man in his forties or fifties in good health.

This clone was found once. The chain is built from TRBV27 and TRBJ2-7, with 8 bases identical to TRBD2. There are 17 residues in the CDR3. V gave up 2 bases and J gave up 3 bases; unmatched junction bases: 12. The germline CDR1 and CDR2 sequences are MNHEY and SMNVEV (reference sequence). CDR3 loop: CASSLGRVGLAGYEQYF. The CDR3 region has the DNA TGTGCCAGCAGTTTAGGGAGGGTAGGACTAGCTGGCTACGAGCAGTACTTC.

The chain recombines TRBV5-8 with TRBJ1-5, with 8 bases lining up with TRBD1. CDR1 is SGHTS, CDR2 YDEGEE, per germline. The CDR3 covers 15 residues. Trimming at V came to 4 bases and at J to 8 bases, leaving 11 bases not matched to a gene. The CDR3, as DNA: TGTGCCAGCAGCCGGGGACAGGTGAATTTTGAGCCCCAGCATTTT. Translating it yields CASSRGQVNFEPQHF.

This chain joins TRBV2 and TRBJ1-2, with 9 bases aligning to TRBD1. The CDR3 extends over 14 amino acids. Germline V gene lookup returns CDR1 SNHLY and CDR2 FYNNEI. J gave up 4 bases and V 6 bases, and 6 bases lay outside the gene matches. The CDR3, as DNA: TGTGCCAGCAGCCTGACAGGGGGTGCCTATGGCTACACCTTC. This sequence encodes CASSLTGGAYGYTF.

The chain recombines TRBV6-1 with TRBJ1-1; D is possibly TRBD1 (5 bases). Trimming removed 7 bases from V and 0 bases from J, with 12 bases in between. CDR1 and CDR2 from the germline V gene are MNHNS and SASEGT. This CDR3 has 14 amino acids. The CDR3 region has the DNA TGTGCCAGCATGGCGGGGGGGGTGAACACTGAAGCTTTCTTT. This encodes CASMAGGVNTEAFF.

This clone was observed a single time. V usage is TRBV5-5 and J usage is TRBJ2-5; D call uncertain. CDR3 size: 15 residues. The germline V gene has CDR1 SGHKS and CDR2 YYEKEE (reference sequence). The V gene lost 0 bases and the J gene lost 5 bases, with 14 bases spanning the gap. For the CDR3, the DNA is TGTGCCAGCAGCTTGGGGACGGCTTCCGTCGAGACCCAGTACTTC. Its protein is CASSLGTASVETQYF. The full variable domain, with the rest looked up from reference TRBV5-5 and TRBJ2-5, is DAGVTQSPTHLIKTRGQQVTLRCSPISGHKSVSWYQQVLGQGPQFIFQYYEKEERGRGNFPDRFSARQFPNYSSELNVNALLLGDSALYLCASSLGTASVETQYFGPGTRLLVL.

V and J are TRBV25-1 and TRBJ2-7; D gene ambiguous. Germline V gene lookup returns CDR1 MGHDK and CDR2 SYGVNS. Trimming cost V 3 bases and J 0 bases, with 9 bases left between them. The CDR3 sequence is 14 residues long. In nucleotides, the CDR3 is TGTGCCAGCAGTGACCCCGGAAGCTCCTACGAGCAGTACTTC. Its translation: CASSDPGSSYEQYF.

J is TRBJ2-1 and V is TRBV6-5, with D uncertain. The V end lost 6 bases, the J end lost 6 bases, and 12 bases lay between the germline ends. This CDR3 is 13 amino acids long. Germline V CDR1 and CDR2: MNHEY, SVGAGI. CDR3 sequence: CASRDGLINEQFF. Written as DNA, the CDR3 is TGTGCCAGCAGGGACGGTCTTATCAATGAGCAGTTCTTC.

The CDR3 coding sequence is TGTGCCAGCAGTCTCCGGGACAGATATGGCTACACCTTC. The encoded protein is CASSLRDRYGYTF. The chain carries TRBV2 and TRBJ1-2; 7 nucleotides align to TRBD1. The germline V gene has CDR1 SNHLY and CDR2 FYNNEI. The CDR3 runs 13 residues. V trimming: 5 bases; J trimming: 5 bases; junction bases outside the gene matches: 5.

The chain is built from TRBV11-2 and TRBJ1-5; D is possibly TRBD1 (6 bases). With 5 bases removed from V and 2 bases from J, the gap between germline ends came to 13 bases. Germline-derived CDR1 and CDR2 are SGHAT and FQNNGV. This CDR3 region has 15 residues. The DNA of the CDR3 is TGTGCCAGCAGCCGCACAGGGCCGGGCAATCAGCCCCAGCATTTT. Translation: CASSRTGPGNQPQHF.

The chain is built from TRBV10-3 and TRBJ2-7; D uncertain. Deletions cut 4 bases from V and 0 bases from J, with 7 bases between. This CDR3 has 13 amino acids. Germline CDR1 and CDR2: ENHRY and SYGVKD. CDR3 coding DNA: TGTGCCATCAGTGTCCCGGCCTCCTACGAGCAGTACTTC. Translating it yields CAISVPASYEQYF.

The chain is built from TRBV2 and TRBJ2-7, with 10 bases identical to TRBD2. The CDR3 contains 15 residues. Trimming removed 6 bases from V and 5 bases from J; junction bases left unmatched: 10. Germline CDR1 reads SNHLY; CDR2 reads FYNNEI. CDR3 DNA: TGTGCCAGCAGCCAAGGTCTAGCGGGAGAAGACGAGCAGTACTTC. Encoded protein: CASSQGLAGEDEQYF.

J is TRBJ1-3 and V is TRBV9; TRBD1 is a possible D gene (6 bases). Germline V gives CDR1 SGDLS, CDR2 YYNGEE. V gave up 0 bases and J gave up 4 bases, with 8 bases separating them. This CDR3 spans 14 amino acids. DNA of the CDR3: TGTGCCAGCAGCGTAGCAGGGGTGGGAAACACCATATATTTT. Amino acids: CASSVAGVGNTIYF.

The gene calls are TRBV9 and TRBJ2-7; TRBD2 matches 12 bases. Germline V gene sequence: CDR1 SGDLS, CDR2 YYNGEE. With V trimmed by 5 bases and J by 3 bases, 6 bases remained unmatched. The CDR3 is made up of 15 amino acids. The CDR3 DNA reads TGTGCCAGCAGTCCTCTAGCGGGAGGGTTCTACGAGCAGTACTTC. As protein: CASSPLAGGFYEQYF.

J is TRBJ1-1 and V is TRBV4-1, with D perhaps matching TRBD1 (5 bases). This CDR3 is 17 amino acids long. V gave up 1 base and J gave up 1 base, with 16 bases separating them. Germline-derived CDR1 and CDR2 are MGHRA and YSYEKL. The CDR3 bases are TGCGCCAGCAGCCAAGGGGACTCTTTCATGGAGAACACTGAAGCTTTCTTT. Amino acid sequence: CASSQGDSFMENTEAFF.